Sequencing of this T cell receptor (beta chain) was carried out in a study of blood T cell repertoires in COVID-19. Study-level background: Sites across the United States, Italy and Spain contributed samples from acute and convalescent COVID-19.

The assay was immunoSEQ multiplex PCR, and TCRdb's table has in-frame clones only and misses some. The data hold some 490,000 clones, with 88% observed a single time. The study drew participants aged 18 to 89 years from some 24 US areas. Recovered status applied to Cohort 3 donors who had two consecutive negative PCRs. It also applied to those with clearance or with symptom resolution. The CDR3 extends over 16 amino acids. CDR1 and CDR2 from the germline V gene are SGHNT and YYREEE (reference sequence). Trimming took 0 bases from V and 3 from J; bases not matched to a gene: 3. The genes are TRBV5-4 and TRBJ2-5; TRBD2 matches at 12 bases. The sequenced material came from PBMCs or T cells enriched from blood (not recorded which). This TCR was sampled from a woman aged 55-70 years who had recovered from COVID-19. The CDR3 here is CASSLASGGVEETQYF. DNA for the CDR3: TGTGCCAGCAGCTTGGCTAGCGGGGGGGTAGAAGAGACCCAGTACTTC.